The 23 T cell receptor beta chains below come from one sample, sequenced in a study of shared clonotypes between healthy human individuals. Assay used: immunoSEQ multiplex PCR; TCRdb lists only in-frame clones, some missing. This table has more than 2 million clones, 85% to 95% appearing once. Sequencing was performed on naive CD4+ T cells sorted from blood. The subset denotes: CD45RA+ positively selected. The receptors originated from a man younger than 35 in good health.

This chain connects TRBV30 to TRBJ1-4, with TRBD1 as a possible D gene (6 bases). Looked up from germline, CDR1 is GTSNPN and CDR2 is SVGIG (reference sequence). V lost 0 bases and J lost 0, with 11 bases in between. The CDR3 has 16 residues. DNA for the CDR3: TGTGCCTGGAGTGTATTGAGGGGGGCAACTAATGAAAAACTGTTTTTT. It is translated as CAWSVLRGATNEKLFF.

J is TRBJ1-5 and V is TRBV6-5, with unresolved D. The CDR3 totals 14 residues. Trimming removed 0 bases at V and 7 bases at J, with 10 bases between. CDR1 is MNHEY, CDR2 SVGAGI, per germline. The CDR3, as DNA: TGTGCCAGCAGTTACTCGAGACTAGACCAGCCCCAGCATTTT. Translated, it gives CASSYSRLDQPQHF.

The CDR3 nucleotides read TGTGCCAGCGGGCCATTAGCGTTCGATGGGTACGAGCAGTACTTC. Translation gives CASGPLAFDGYEQYF. The V call is TRBV27, the J call TRBJ2-7, with TRBD2 as a possible D gene (5 bases). Germline assignment: CDR1 MNHEY and CDR2 SMNVEV (reference sequence). The length of the CDR3 is 15 residues. The V gene lost 8 bases and the J gene lost 4 bases, with 21 bases spanning the gap.

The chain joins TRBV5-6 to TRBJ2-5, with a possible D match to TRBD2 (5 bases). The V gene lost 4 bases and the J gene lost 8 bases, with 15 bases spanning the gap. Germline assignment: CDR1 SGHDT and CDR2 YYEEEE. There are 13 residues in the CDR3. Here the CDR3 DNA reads TGTGCCAGCAGCGTCCCCTCTCCGGGAACCCAGTACTTC. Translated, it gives CASSVPSPGTQYF.

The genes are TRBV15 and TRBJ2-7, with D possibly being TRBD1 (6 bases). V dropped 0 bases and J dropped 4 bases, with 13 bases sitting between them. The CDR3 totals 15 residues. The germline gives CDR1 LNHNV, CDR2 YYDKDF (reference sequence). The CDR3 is CATSRDRLDRYEQYF. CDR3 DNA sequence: TGTGCCACCAGCAGAGATCGGCTGGACAGATACGAGCAGTACTTC. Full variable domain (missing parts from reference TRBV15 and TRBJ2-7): DAMVIQNPRYQVTQFGKPVTLSCSQTLNHNVMYWYQQKSSQAPKLLFHYYDKDFNNEADTPDNFQSRRPNTSFCFLDIRSPGLGDTAMYLCATSRDRLDRYEQYFGPGTRLTVT.

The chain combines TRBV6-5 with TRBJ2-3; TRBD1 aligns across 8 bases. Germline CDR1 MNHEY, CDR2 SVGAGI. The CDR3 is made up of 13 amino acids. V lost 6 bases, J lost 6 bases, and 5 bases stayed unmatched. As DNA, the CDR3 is TGTGCCAGCAGCAGGACAGGGATCGATACGCAGTATTTT. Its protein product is CASSRTGIDTQYF.

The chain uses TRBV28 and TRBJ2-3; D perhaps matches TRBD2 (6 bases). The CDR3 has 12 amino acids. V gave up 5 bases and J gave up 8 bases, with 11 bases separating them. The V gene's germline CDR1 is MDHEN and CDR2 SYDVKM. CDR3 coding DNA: TGTGCCAGCAGTCTACTAGCTGGTACGCAGTATTTT. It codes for CASSLLAGTQYF. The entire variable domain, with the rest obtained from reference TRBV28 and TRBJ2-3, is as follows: DVKVTQSSRYLVKRTGEKVFLECVQDMDHENMFWYRQDPGLGLRLIYFSYDVKMKEKGDIPEGYSVSREKKERFSLILESASTNQTSMYLCASSLLAGTQYFGPGTRLTVL.

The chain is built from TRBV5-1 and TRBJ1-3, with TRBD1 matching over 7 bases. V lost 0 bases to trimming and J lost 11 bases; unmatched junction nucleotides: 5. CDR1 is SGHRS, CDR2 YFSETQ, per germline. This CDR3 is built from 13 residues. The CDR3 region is CASSLDPQGPIYF. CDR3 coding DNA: TGCGCCAGCAGCTTGGACCCACAGGGGCCCATATATTTT.

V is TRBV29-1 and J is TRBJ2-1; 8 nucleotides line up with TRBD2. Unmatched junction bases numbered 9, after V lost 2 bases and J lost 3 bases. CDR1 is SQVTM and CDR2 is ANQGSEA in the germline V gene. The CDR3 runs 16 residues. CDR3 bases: TGCAGCGTTGAATTATACGCGGGGGGCGTCTACAATGAGCAGTTCTTC. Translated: CSVELYAGGVYNEQFF.

The CDR3 region is CASSQLLGNSYEQYF. The CDR3 DNA follows: TGCGCCAGCAGCCAATTATTGGGTAACTCCTACGAGCAGTACTTC. The chain joins TRBV4-3 to TRBJ2-7; D gene unclear. Germline-derived CDR1 and CDR2 are LGHNA and YSLEER. The length of the CDR3 is 15 residues. With 2 bases removed from V and 0 bases from J, the gap between germline ends came to 11 bases.

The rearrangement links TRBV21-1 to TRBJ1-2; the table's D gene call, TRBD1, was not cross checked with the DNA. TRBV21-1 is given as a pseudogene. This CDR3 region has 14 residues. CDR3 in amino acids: CASSKAAREYGYTF. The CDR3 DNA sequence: TGTGCCAGCAGCAAAGCGGCCAGGGAATATGGCTACACCTTC.

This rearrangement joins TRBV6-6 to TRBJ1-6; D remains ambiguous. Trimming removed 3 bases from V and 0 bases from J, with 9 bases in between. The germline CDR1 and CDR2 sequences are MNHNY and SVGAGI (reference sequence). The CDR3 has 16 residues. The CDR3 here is CASSYGDVSYNSPLHF. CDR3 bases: TGTGCCAGCAGTTATGGAGATGTCTCCTATAATTCACCCCTCCACTTT.

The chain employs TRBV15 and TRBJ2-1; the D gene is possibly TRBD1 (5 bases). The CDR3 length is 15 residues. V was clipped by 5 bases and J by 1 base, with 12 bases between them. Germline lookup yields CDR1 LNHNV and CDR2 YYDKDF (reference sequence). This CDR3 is CATSERGNSYNEQFF. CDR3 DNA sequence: TGTGCCACCAGCGAAAGGGGTAATTCCTACAATGAGCAGTTCTTC.

The CDR3 sequence is CASSRDRGRNQPQHF. The CDR3, as DNA: TGTGCCAGCAGCCGGGACAGGGGGCGAAATCAGCCCCAGCATTTT. The chain combines TRBV7-2 with TRBJ1-5; 12 bases fit TRBD1. The CDR3 covers 15 residues. V lost 5 bases to trimming and J lost 4 bases; unmatched junction nucleotides: 3. CDR1 SGHTA and CDR2 FQGNSA come from the germline V gene.

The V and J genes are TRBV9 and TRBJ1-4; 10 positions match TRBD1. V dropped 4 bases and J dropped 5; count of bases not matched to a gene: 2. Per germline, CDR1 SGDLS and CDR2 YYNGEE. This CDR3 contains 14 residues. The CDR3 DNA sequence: TGTGCCAGCAGCCCGGACAGGGGGAATGAAAAACTGTTTTTT. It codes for CASSPDRGNEKLFF.

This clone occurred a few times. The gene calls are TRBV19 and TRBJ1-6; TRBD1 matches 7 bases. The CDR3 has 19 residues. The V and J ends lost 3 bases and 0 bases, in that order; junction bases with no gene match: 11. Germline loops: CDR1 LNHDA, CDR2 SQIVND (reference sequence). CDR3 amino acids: CASSIPSTGDPSYNSPLHF. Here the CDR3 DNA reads TGTGCCAGTAGTATCCCGTCTACAGGGGACCCCTCCTATAATTCACCCCTCCACTTT.

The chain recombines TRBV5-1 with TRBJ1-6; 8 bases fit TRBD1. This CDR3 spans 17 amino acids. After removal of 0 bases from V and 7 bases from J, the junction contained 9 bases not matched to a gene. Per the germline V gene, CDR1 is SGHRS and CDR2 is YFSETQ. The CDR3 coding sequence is TGCGCCAGCAGCTTGGAGGGGATGGACAGGGTGAATTCACCCCTCCACTTT. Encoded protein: CASSLEGMDRVNSPLHF.

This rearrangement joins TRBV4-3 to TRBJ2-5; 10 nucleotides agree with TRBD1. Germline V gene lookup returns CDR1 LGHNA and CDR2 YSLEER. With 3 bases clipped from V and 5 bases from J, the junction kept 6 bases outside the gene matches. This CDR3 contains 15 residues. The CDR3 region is CASSQVDRGRETQYF. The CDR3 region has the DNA TGCGCCAGCAGCCAGGTTGACAGGGGGCGGGAGACCCAGTACTTC.

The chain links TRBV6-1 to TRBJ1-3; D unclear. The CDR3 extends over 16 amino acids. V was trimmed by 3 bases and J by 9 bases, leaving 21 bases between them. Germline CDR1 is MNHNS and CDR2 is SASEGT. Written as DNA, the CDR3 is TGTGCCAGCAGTGATATGAACCAACCCCCAGGAGGCACCATATATTTT. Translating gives CASSDMNQPPGGTIYF.

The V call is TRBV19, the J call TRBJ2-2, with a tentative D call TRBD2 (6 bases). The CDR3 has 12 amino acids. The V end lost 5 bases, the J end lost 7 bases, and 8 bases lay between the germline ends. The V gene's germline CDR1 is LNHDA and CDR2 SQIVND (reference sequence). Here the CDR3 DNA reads TGTGCCAGTAGTCGGGAGTTCGGGGAGCTGTTTTTT. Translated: CASSREFGELFF. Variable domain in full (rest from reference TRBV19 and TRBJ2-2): DGGITQSPKYLFRKEGQNVTLSCEQNLNHDAMYWYRQDPGQGLRLIYYSQIVNDFQKGDIAEGYSVSREKKESFPLTVTSAQKNPTAFYLCASSREFGELFFGEGSRLTVL.

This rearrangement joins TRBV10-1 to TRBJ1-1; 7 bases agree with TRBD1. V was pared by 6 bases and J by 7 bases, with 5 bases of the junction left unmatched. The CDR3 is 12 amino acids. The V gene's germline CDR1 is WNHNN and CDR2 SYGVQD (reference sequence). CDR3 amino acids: CASSERDSEAFF. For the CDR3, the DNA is TGCGCCAGCAGCGAAAGGGACAGTGAAGCTTTCTTT.

In nucleotides, the CDR3 is TGCGCCAGCAGCCGGGGGACTAGCGGGAGGACCAGCTCCTACGAGCAGTACTTC. This encodes CASSRGTSGRTSSYEQYF. The V call is TRBV5-1, the J call TRBJ2-7, with 15 bases that match TRBD2. CDR1 and CDR2 (germline): SGHRS, YFSETQ. Trimming removed 4 bases from V and 0 bases from J; junction bases left unmatched: 8. The CDR3 length is 18 residues.

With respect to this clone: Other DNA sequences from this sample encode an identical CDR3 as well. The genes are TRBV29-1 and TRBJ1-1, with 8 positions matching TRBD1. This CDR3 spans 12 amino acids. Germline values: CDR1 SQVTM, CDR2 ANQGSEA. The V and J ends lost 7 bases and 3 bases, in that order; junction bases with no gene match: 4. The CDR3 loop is CSAGQGDTEAFF. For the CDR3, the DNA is TGCAGCGCCGGACAGGGTGACACTGAAGCTTTCTTT. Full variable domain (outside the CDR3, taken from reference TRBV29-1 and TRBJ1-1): SAVISQKPSRDICQRGTSLTIQCQVDSQVTMMFWYRQQPGQSLTLIATANQGSEATYESGFVIDKFPISRPNLTFSTLTVSNMSPEDSSIYLCSAGQGDTEAFFGQGTRLTVV.